A selection of T cell receptor beta chains follows, all from one sample in a study of T cells in Graves' hyperthyroidism and ophthalmopathy. TCRdb recomputed calls from the multiplex PCR reads with MiXCR, one row per CDR3 protein. The sample records 300,000 to 400,000 distinct CDR3 sequences, 18% being singletons. Sequencing was performed on blood. These TCRs come from a woman aged 50 to 65 with Graves' hyperthyroidism. Both conserved end residues are part of each CDR3. Fields, in order: CDR3 length, V gene, clone size, CDR3 protein. Clone size appears in some rows only: once, few, many, or a class for an expanded clone.

>11|TRBV4-1|once
CASSHGREQFF
>13|TRBV2|many
CASSLRLNNEQFF
>13|TRBV2|few
CASTGLYTGELFF
>14|TRBV12-3/TRBV12-4|many
CASSQGSLTYEQYF
>14|TRBV14|few
CASSLWGINQPQHF
>11|TRBV2|many
CASPVWDGYTF
>14|TRBV10-3|.
CAITLGGIGNTIYF
>14|TRBV18|few
CASSPSERGQPQHF
>17|TRBV30|many
CAWNGASRDRTIYGYTF
>15|TRBV6-5|many
CASSYSSGSPDTQYF
>15|TRBV3-1|many
CASSQVARLGNEQFF
>14|TRBV5-6|.
CASSLEQGVAPLHF
>13|TRBV4-1|.
CASSQENTGQGFF
>13|TRBV5-1|many
CASSSTMGTEQYF